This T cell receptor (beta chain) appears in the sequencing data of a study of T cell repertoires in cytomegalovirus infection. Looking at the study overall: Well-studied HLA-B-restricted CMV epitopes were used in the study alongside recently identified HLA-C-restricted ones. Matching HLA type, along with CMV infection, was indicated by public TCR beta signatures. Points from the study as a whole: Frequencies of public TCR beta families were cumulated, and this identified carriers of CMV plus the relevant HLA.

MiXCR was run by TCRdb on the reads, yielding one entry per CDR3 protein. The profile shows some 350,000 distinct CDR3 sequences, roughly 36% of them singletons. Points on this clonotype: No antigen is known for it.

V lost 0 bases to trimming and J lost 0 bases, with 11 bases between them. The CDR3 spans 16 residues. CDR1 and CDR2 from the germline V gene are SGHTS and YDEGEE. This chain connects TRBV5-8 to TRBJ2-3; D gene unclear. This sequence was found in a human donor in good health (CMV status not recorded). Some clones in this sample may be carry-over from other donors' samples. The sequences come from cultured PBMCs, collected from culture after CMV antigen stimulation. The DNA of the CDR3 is TGTGCCAGCAGCTTGGTCCGCGGTTCTAGCACAGATACGCAGTATTTT. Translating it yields CASSLVRGSSTDTQYF. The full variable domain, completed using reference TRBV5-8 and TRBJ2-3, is EAGVTQSPTHLIKTRGQQATLRCSPISGHTSVYWYQQALGLGLQFLLWYDEGEERNRGNFPPRFSGRQFPNYSSELNVNALELEDSALYLCASSLVRGSSTDTQYFGPGTRLTVL.